The subject of this entry is one T cell receptor (beta chain). Repertoires were generated with immunoSEQ multiplex PCR, while TCRdb's copy carries only in-frame clones and drops some. Altogether approximately 45,000 clones are present, about 86% being singletons, with the ten largest covering under 3%. Germline CDR1 SEHNR, CDR2 FQNEAQ (reference sequence). Trimming shortened V by 4 bases and J by 5 bases, and 11 bases separated the two germline ends. The CDR3 loop spans 14 amino acids. This record belongs to a study of blood T cell repertoires in COVID-19. This receptor was taken from a woman of 80 years or more with acute or convalescent COVID-19. The material sequenced was peripheral blood. The chain has TRBV7-9 and TRBJ2-2, with D perhaps TRBD1 (6 bases). The CDR3 is CASSSTGETGELFF. CDR3 in DNA: TGTGCCAGCAGCTCGACAGGAGAAACCGGGGAGCTGTTTTTT.